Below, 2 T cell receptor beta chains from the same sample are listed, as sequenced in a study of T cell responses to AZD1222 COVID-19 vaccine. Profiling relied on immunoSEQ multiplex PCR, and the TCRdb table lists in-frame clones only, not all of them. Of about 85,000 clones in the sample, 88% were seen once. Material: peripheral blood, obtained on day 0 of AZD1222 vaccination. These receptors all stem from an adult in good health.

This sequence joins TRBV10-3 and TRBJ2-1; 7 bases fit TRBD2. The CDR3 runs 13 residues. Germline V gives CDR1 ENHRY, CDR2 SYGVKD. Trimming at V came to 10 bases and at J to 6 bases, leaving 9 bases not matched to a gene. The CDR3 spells CATRLGLGNEQFF. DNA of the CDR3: TGTGCCACCCGCCTCGGACTAGGCAATGAGCAGTTCTTC.

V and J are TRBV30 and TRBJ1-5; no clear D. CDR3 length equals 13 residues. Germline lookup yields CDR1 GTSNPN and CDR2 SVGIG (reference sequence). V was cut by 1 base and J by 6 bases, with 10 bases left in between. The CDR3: CAWSGGSSQPQHF. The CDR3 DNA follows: TGTGCCTGGAGTGGGGGAAGTAGTCAGCCCCAGCATTTT.